One T cell receptor beta chain is described in this entry. Germline CDR1 and CDR2: SEHNR and FQNEAQ (reference sequence). The CDR3 has 15 amino acids. V lost 1 base to trimming and J lost 11 bases; unmatched junction nucleotides: 12. The protocol was immunoSEQ multiplex PCR, while the TCRdb copy is restricted to in-frame clones and leaves out a portion. Among over 15,000 clones listed, approximately 88% were seen once. The record originates from a study of T cell changes during pregnancy in multiple sclerosis. The sequence was obtained from a female donor in good health, enrolled as a control in a pregnancy study. The genes are TRBV7-9 and TRBJ2-3; 7 nucleotides line up with TRBD2. The sample was CD8+ T cells from peripheral blood mononuclear cells, taken after pregnancy. The CDR3 nucleotides are TGTGCCAGCAGCTTAGATCGGGAGCGGGGTTTGCTGCAGTATTTT. Translation gives CASSLDRERGLLQYF. Full variable domain (missing parts from reference TRBV7-9 and TRBJ2-3): DTGVSQNPRHKITKRGQNVTFRCDPISEHNRLYWYRQTLGQGPEFLTYFQNEAQLEKSRLLSDRFSAERPKGSFSTLEIQRTEQGDSAMYLCASSLDRERGLLQYFGPGTRLTVL.